This T cell receptor (beta chain) was recorded in a study of cytomegalovirus exposure and HLA in healthy donors. This clone has just a few counts. The PCR employed 60 Vbeta primers together with 13 Jbeta primers. Profiling relied on immunoSEQ multiplex PCR, and the TCRdb table lists in-frame clones only, not all of them. The sample contains 160,000 or so clones, around 88% of which appear only once. Germline CDR1 LGHNA, CDR2 YSLEER. Trimming took 0 bases from V and 5 from J, leaving 17 bases between them. This CDR3 contains 16 residues. The clonotype was recovered from a woman aged 25 to 39 in good health and CMV-seronegative. This chain connects TRBV4-3 to TRBJ2-7; possibly TRBD2 for D (7 bases). Sequencing input: PBMCs. The CDR3 DNA sequence: TGCGCCAGCAGCCAAGATCCGGGGGGCATCGGGGACGAGCAGTACTTC. Protein product: CASSQDPGGIGDEQYF.